The 25 T cell receptor beta chains below all came from one sample that was sequenced in a study of T cells expressing NK-cell markers. TCRdb reprocessed the 5' RACE reads and keeps a single row for each CDR3 protein, giving no DNA. The table lists about 260,000 distinct CDR3 sequences. Sequencing used blood T cells: a sorted CD56 or NKG2C T cell subset, CD4+ or CD8+ T cells, or bulk PBMC T cells (not recorded which). These receptors were obtained from a woman between 18 and 70 years old in good health.

V usage is TRBV6-1 and J usage is TRBJ2-7. The germline gives CDR1 MNHNS, CDR2 SASEGT. The CDR3 has 14 amino acids. The CDR3 spells CASSPIKSSYEQYF.

The chain combines TRBV7-2 with TRBJ2-5; TCRdb lists TRBD1, though no DNA is available to test this call. This CDR3 is 13 amino acids long. Germline loops: CDR1 SGHTA, CDR2 FQGNSA. CDR3 loop: CASSSPGRETQYF.

The chain combines TRBV29-1 with TRBJ1-1. Germline lookup yields CDR1 SQVTM and CDR2 ANQGSEA. The CDR3 length is 12 residues. This CDR3 reads CSAGEGGTEAFF.

The chain couples TRBV7-2 to TRBJ2-2. Per the germline V gene, CDR1 is SGHTA and CDR2 is FQGNSA. The CDR3 is made up of 15 amino acids. The CDR3 reads CASSLFLAETGELFF.

J is TRBJ1-3 and V is TRBV29-1; TCRdb's D call, TRBD1, is unchecked because there is no DNA. The germline gives CDR1 SQVTM, CDR2 ANQGSEA. This CDR3 is 14 amino acids long. The CDR3 protein is CSVQGKYSGNTIYF.

V and J are TRBV3-1 and TRBJ1-5; the D gene TCRdb calls, TRBD1, cannot be checked with no DNA. Germline V gene lookup returns CDR1 LGHDT and CDR2 YNNKEL (reference sequence). The CDR3 length is 15 residues. Here the CDR3 reads CASSTGTGASQPQHF. Full variable domain (rest looked up from reference TRBV3-1 and TRBJ1-5): DTAVSQTPKYLVTQMGNDKSIKCEQNLGHDTMYWYKQDSKKFLKIMFSYNNKELIINETVPNRFSPKSPDKAHLNLHINSLELGDSAVYFCASSTGTGASQPQHFGDGTRLSIL.

CDR3 sequence: CASSLGVDRVYEKLFF. The gene calls are TRBV7-2 and TRBJ1-4; there is no DNA to check the TCRdb D call of TRBD1. This CDR3 has 16 amino acids. CDR1 and CDR2 from the germline V gene are SGHTA and FQGNSA.

This chain uses TRBV29-1 with TRBJ1-2. Germline values: CDR1 SQVTM, CDR2 ANQGSEA. CDR3 length equals 15 residues. The CDR3 loop is CSVVGLDGEGYGYTF.

This chain connects TRBV5-1 to TRBJ2-3; TCRdb picks TRBD2, but there is no DNA to check that call. CDR3 size: 13 residues. Germline lookup yields CDR1 SGHRS and CDR2 YFSETQ. This CDR3 is CASSIPLADTQYF.

The chain links TRBV28 to TRBJ2-7; TCRdb calls TRBD2, which cannot be checked without DNA. CDR3 length: 12 residues. CDR1 and CDR2 (germline): MDHEN, SYDVKM. The CDR3 spells CASRGRGYEQYF.

The chain has TRBV10-2 and TRBJ1-1; checking the TCRdb D call of TRBD1 is not possible without DNA. The CDR3 totals 11 residues. Germline V gene lookup returns CDR1 WSHSY and CDR2 SAAADI. This chain's CDR3 is CARTATGEAFF.

The chain is built from TRBV9 and TRBJ1-4. Germline loops: CDR1 SGDLS, CDR2 YYNGEE. The CDR3 sequence is 12 residues long. The CDR3 here is CASSVANEKLFF.

The V gene is TRBV5-1, the J gene TRBJ1-4; TCRdb's D call of TRBD1 is untestable without DNA. Germline-derived CDR1 and CDR2 are SGHRS and YFSETQ. The CDR3 sequence is 15 residues long. CDR3 in amino acids: CASSPLGTGSEKLFF. Together with reference TRBV5-1 and TRBJ1-4, the CDR3 gives the full variable domain: KAGVTQTPRYLIKTRGQQVTLSCSPISGHRSVSWYQQTPGQGLQFLFEYFSETQRNKGNFPGRFSGRQFSNSRSEMNVSTLELGDSALYLCASSPLGTGSEKLFFGSGTQLSVL.

The V gene is TRBV23-1, the J gene TRBJ2-7; the TCRdb call, TRBD1, lacks DNA for checking. TRBV23-1 is filed as an ORF, its function uncertain. This CDR3 comprises 13 residues. CDR3 sequence: CASSQSGEYEQYF.

CDR3 amino acids: CASSLGVGQGGSPLHF. The chain recombines TRBV7-2 with TRBJ1-6; TCRdb indicates TRBD1, and absent DNA this call remains unverified. The CDR3 is 16 amino acids. In germline, CDR1 is SGHTA, CDR2 FQGNSA.

The rearrangement links TRBV12-3 or TRBV12-4 to TRBJ1-1; as DNA is missing, the TRBD1 call by TCRdb cannot be tested. There are 16 residues in the CDR3. CDR3 amino acids: CASSPGTGSRNTEAFF.

The chain combines TRBV5-5 with TRBJ2-6; without DNA, the TCRdb call of TRBD1 cannot be checked. The germline gives CDR1 SGHKS, CDR2 YYEKEE (reference sequence). The CDR3 runs to 16 residues. The CDR3 sequence is CASSLGLGAGANVLTF.

V is TRBV7-8 and J is TRBJ1-1. The CDR3 spans 13 residues. Germline CDR1 is SGHVS and CDR2 is FQNEAQ. This CDR3 reads CASSLAPDTEAFF.

The V and J genes are TRBV19 and TRBJ1-1; TCRdb indicates TRBD1, and absent DNA this call remains unverified. Germline V lookup: CDR1 LNHDA, CDR2 SQIVND (reference sequence). The CDR3 sequence is 15 residues long. The chain's CDR3 is CASSLPGHKNTEAFF.

This chain links TRBV4-3 with TRBJ1-2; TCRdb's D call, TRBD1, is unchecked because there is no DNA. Germline values: CDR1 LGHNA, CDR2 YSLEER. This CDR3 spans 14 amino acids. CDR3 in amino acids: CASSLLGGNYGYTF.

The chain couples TRBV2 to TRBJ2-7; TCRdb calls TRBD1, which cannot be checked without DNA. Germline loops: CDR1 SNHLY, CDR2 FYNNEI. CDR3 length: 12 amino acids. This CDR3 is CASEDRNYEQYF.

The rearrangement joins TRBV18 to TRBJ1-1; with no DNA, the TCRdb D assignment of TRBD1 cannot be verified. The CDR3 length is 15 residues. Germline lookup yields CDR1 KGHSH and CDR2 LQKENI. CDR3: CASSLGDTAGTEAFF.

The rearrangement links TRBV20-1 to TRBJ1-2. CDR3 length equals 12 residues. Per germline, CDR1 DFQATT and CDR2 SNEGSKA (reference sequence). The CDR3 here is CSAGPSNYGYTF.

The rearrangement uses TRBV20-1 and TRBJ1-2. Germline V CDR1 and CDR2: DFQATT, SNEGSKA (reference sequence). The CDR3 has 11 amino acids. CDR3 in amino acids: CSAPTTGVYTF.

The chain links TRBV7-9 to TRBJ1-1; the TRBD1 assignment by TCRdb is unverifiable without DNA. Germline CDR1 and CDR2: SEHNR and FQNEAQ (reference sequence). The CDR3 is 15 amino acids. The CDR3: CASSPTYPGQLKAFF.